These 3 T cell receptor beta chains share one sample of origin, sequenced in a study of shared clonotypes between healthy human individuals. Profiled with immunoSEQ multiplex PCR; TCRdb holds only in-frame clones, not every one. Of 2 million or so clones in the sample, roughly 94% were seen once. CD45RO-negative, CCR7-selected cells formed the naive CD8 fraction, which excluded terminally differentiated effector memory CD45RA+ cells. The specimen was naive CD8+ T cells sorted from blood. The source of these receptors is a man aged 18 to 29 in good health.

A remark on this clone: The same CDR3 can be traced to other DNA sequences in this sample. This rearrangement joins TRBV27 to TRBJ2-1, with D possibly matching TRBD2 (6 bases). Trimming removed 5 bases from V and 0 bases from J, with 11 bases in between. The CDR3 is 15 amino acids. The germline CDR1 and CDR2 sequences are MNHEY and SMNVEV (reference sequence). CDR3 nucleotides: TGTGCCAGCAGTCCCGACGGGAGCTCCTACAATGAGCAGTTCTTC. Protein sequence: CASSPDGSSYNEQFF.

J is TRBJ2-3 and V is TRBV10-3; 10 bases are a match to TRBD2. Germline V lookup: CDR1 ENHRY, CDR2 SYGVKD. CDR3 length: 17 residues. V dropped 2 bases and J dropped 7; count of bases not matched to a gene: 12. The CDR3 DNA follows: TGTGCCATCAGTGAGGCCAAACTAGCGGGAACCCCCCATACGCAGTATTTT. It yields the protein CAISEAKLAGTPHTQYF.

The chain recombines TRBV27 with TRBJ1-4; TRBD1 might be the D (6 bases). Trimming stripped 6 bases from V and 8 bases from J, with 13 bases between. The V gene's germline CDR1 is MNHEY and CDR2 SMNVEV (reference sequence). This CDR3 contains 13 residues. CDR3 in amino acids: CASSWGGTEKLFF. CDR3 in DNA: TGTGCCAGCAGCTGGGGGGGCACCGAAAAACTGTTTTTT.